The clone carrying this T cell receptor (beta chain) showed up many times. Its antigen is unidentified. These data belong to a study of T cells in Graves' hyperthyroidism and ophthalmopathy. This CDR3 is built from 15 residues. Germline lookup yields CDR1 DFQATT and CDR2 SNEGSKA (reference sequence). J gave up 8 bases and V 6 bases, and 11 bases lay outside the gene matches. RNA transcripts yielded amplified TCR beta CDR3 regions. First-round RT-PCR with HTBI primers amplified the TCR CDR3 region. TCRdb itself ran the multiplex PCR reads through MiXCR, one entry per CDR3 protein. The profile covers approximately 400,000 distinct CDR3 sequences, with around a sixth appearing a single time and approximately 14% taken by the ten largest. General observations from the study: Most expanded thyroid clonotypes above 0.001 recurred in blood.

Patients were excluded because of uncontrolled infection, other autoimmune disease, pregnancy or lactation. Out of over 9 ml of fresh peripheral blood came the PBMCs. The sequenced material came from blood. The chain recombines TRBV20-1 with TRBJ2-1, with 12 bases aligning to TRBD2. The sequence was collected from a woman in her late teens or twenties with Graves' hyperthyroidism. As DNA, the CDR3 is TGCAGTGCCTCTCTAGCGGGAGGGGTATTCTATGAGCAGTTCTTC. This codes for CSASLAGGVFYEQFF.